This T cell receptor (beta chain) was sequenced during a study of blood T cell repertoires in COVID-19. About the study: Spain, Italy and the United States supplied samples that represented acute and convalescent COVID-19. Nucleic acid was either cDNA or gDNA, and it came from T cells, B-cell-depleted T cells, or PBMCs.

Original handling: Cell counts per sample came from amplifying reference gene primers. Sequenced by immunoSEQ multiplex PCR; TCRdb stores in-frame clones only, minus some. V, J and clone size are taken as reported in that table, and D and trimming were inferred from the DNA itself. The profile shows some 150,000 clones, 84% of them singletons. Sequencing was performed on peripheral blood. This TCR was recovered from an older woman with COVID-19, enrolled during active disease.

CDR3 DNA sequence: TGTGCCAGCAGCCCACGGGACTCCCGCTCTGGGGCCAACGTCCTGACTTTC. Its protein is CASSPRDSRSGANVLTF. J is TRBJ2-6 and V is TRBV7-9, with D perhaps TRBD2 (6 bases). Trimming pared 5 bases from V and 0 bases from J, leaving 14 bases between. Germline assignment: CDR1 SEHNR and CDR2 FQNEAQ (reference sequence). The CDR3 totals 17 residues.